This note documents a single T cell receptor (beta chain) sequence. This sample was taken from a study of blood T cell repertoires in COVID-19. Study details: COVID-19 samples from acute and convalescent phases originated in the United States, Italy and Spain. Sample material is recorded as cDNA or gDNA derived from T cells, B-cell-depleted T cells, or PBMCs.

In the authors' workflow: How many nucleated cells were present was estimated from reference gene primer amplification. Repertoires were generated with immunoSEQ multiplex PCR, while TCRdb's copy carries only in-frame clones and drops some. The V and J calls and the clone size are those of that table, but D and trimming were determined from the DNA. The data hold about 58,000 clones, with about nine tenths observed a single time. Looked up from germline, CDR1 is PRHDT and CDR2 is FYEKMQ (reference sequence). The V gene lost 5 bases and the J gene lost 7 bases, with 17 bases spanning the gap. The CDR3 sequence is 14 residues long.

The sequenced material came from peripheral blood. This sequence joins TRBV13 and TRBJ2-5; D might be TRBD1 (6 bases). The TCR was taken from a man aged 60 to 75 with acute or convalescent COVID-19. Here the CDR3 reads CASSLRQAWGTQYF. CDR3 sequence (DNA): TGTGCCAGCAGCCTGAGACAGGCCTGGGGGACCCAGTACTTC.